A single TCR beta chain is shown here with its context. V shed 3 bases and J 6 bases; nucleotides not matched to a gene: 1. The CDR3 has 13 residues. CDR1 and CDR2 from the germline V gene are SQVTM and ANQGSEA. Alongside a J-beta primer mix, a sample-barcoded 5' primer served in a second PCR lasting roughly 6 to 11 cycles. MiXCR, run by TCRdb on the 5' RACE reads, gives a single entry per CDR3 protein. The data hold 650,000 to 700,000 distinct CDR3 sequences, with 52% observed a single time. This entry belongs to a study of blood T cells in healthy people across ages. The J gene is TRBJ2-1, the V gene TRBV29-1, with 11 bases identical to TRBD1. The specimen was blood. The sequence was obtained from a woman aged 80 or over in good health. The CDR3 coding sequence is TGCAGCGTTGAGGGGACAGGGGGCAATGAGCAGTTCTTC. This translates into CSVEGTGGNEQFF.